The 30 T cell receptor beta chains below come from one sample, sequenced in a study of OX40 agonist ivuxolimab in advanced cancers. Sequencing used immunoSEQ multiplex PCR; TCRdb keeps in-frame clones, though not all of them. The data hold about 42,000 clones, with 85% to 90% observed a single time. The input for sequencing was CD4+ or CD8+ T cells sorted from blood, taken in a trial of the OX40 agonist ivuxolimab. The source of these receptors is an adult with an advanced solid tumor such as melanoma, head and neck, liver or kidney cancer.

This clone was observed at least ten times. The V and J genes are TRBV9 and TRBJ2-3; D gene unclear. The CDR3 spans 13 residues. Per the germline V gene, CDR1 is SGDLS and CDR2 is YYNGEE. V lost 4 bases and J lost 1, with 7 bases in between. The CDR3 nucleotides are TGTGCCAGCAGCCCATGGGGCACAGATACGCAGTATTTT. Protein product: CASSPWGTDTQYF.

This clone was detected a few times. The CDR3 DNA reads TGTGCCAGCAGTTCCGACAGGGCCAGCAATCAGCCCCAGCATTTT. Its translation: CASSSDRASNQPQHF. The chain carries TRBV6-5 and TRBJ1-5; 7 bases are shared with TRBD1. The J segment lost 1 base and the V segment lost 4 bases, leaving 4 bases of the junction unmatched. Germline V gives CDR1 MNHEY, CDR2 SVGAGI. This CDR3 has 15 amino acids.

The CDR3 reads CASSFGSWVEQYV. CDR3 in DNA: TGTGCCAGCAGCTTCGGGTCTTGGGTCGAGCAGTACGTC. The rearrangement links TRBV7-2 to TRBJ2-7; D not certain. Germline-derived CDR1 and CDR2 are SGHTA and FQGNSA. With 3 bases removed from V and 6 bases from J, the gap between germline ends came to 12 bases. There are 13 residues in the CDR3.

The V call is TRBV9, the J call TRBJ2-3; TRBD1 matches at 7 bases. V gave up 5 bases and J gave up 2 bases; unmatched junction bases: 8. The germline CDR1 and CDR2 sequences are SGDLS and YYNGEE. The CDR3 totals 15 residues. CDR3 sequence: CASSYRDSPTDTQYF. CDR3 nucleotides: TGTGCCAGCAGTTATAGGGACAGCCCCACAGATACGCAGTATTTT.

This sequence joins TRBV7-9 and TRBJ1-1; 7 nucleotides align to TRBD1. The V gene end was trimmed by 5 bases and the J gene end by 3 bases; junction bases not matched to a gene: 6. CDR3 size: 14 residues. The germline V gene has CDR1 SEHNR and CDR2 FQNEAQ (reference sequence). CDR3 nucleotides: TGTGCCAGCAGCCAGACGGGACAGTACACTGAAGCTTTCTTT. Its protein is CASSQTGQYTEAFF.

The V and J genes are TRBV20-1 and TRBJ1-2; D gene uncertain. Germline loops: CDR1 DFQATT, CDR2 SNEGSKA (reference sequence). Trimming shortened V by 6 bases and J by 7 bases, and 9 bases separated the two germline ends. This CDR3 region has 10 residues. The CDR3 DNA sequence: TGCAGTGCAACGTCCCTTGGCTACACCTTC. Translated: CSATSLGYTF.

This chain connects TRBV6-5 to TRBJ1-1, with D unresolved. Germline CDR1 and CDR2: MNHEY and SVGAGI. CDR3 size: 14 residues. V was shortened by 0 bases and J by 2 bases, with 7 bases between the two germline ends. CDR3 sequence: CASSYSHSNTEAFF. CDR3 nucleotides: TGTGCCAGCAGTTACTCGCATTCCAACACTGAAGCTTTCTTT.

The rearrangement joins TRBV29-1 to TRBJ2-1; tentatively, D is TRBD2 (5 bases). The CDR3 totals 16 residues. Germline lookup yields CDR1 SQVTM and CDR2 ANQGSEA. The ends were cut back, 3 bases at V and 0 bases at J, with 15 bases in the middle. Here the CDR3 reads CSVEGVSESSYNEQFF. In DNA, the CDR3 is TGCAGCGTTGAGGGCGTTAGCGAGAGCTCCTACAATGAGCAGTTCTTC.

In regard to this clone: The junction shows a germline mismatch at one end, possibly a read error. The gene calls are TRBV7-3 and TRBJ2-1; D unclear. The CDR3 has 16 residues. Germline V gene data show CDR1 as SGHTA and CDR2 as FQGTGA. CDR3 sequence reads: CASSLTGSPTYDEQFF. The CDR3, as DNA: TGTGCCAGCAGCTTAACCGGGTCTCCTACCTACGATGAGCAGTTCTTC.

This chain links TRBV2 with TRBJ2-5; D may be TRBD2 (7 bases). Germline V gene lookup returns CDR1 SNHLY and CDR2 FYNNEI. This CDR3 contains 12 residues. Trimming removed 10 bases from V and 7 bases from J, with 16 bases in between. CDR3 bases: TGTGCCATCGAAAAGGGGGAGGGGACCCAGTACTTC. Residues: CAIEKGEGTQYF.

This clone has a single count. The CDR3 here is CASSSGTSTDTQYF. The DNA of the CDR3 is TGTGCCAGCAGCTCCGGGACTAGCACAGATACGCAGTATTTT. V and J are TRBV5-6 and TRBJ2-3, with D maybe TRBD2 (6 bases). The V gene lost 3 bases and the J gene lost 0 bases, with 8 bases spanning the gap. Germline V gene sequence: CDR1 SGHDT, CDR2 YYEEEE. This CDR3 region has 14 residues.

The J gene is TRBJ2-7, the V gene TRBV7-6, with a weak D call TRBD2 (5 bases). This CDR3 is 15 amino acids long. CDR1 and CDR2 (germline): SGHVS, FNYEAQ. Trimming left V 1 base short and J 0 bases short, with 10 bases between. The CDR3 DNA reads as TGTGCCAGCAGCTTAGGGGATGGGAGCTCCTACGAGCAGTACTTC. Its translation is CASSLGDGSSYEQYF.

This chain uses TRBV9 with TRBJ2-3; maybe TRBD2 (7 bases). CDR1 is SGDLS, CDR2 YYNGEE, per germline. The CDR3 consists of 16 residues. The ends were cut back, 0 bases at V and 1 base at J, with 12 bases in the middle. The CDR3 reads CASSVDGGAGTDTQYF. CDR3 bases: TGTGCCAGCAGCGTAGATGGGGGGGCCGGCACAGATACGCAGTATTTT.

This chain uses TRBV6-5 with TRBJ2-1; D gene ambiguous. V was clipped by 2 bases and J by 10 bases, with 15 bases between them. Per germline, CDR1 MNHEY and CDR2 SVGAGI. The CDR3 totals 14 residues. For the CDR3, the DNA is TGTGCCAGCAGTTACAGGTTATCTCGCGGCGAGCAGTTCTTC. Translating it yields CASSYRLSRGEQFF.

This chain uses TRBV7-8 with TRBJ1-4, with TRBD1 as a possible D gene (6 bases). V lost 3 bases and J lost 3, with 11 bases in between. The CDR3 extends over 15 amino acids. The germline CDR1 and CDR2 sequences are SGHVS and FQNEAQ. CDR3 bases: TGTGCCAGCAGCTTGCTCCAGGGGCCTAATGAAAAACTGTTTTTT. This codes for CASSLLQGPNEKLFF. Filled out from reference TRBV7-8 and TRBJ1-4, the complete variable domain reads GAGVSQSPRYKVAKRGQDVALRCDPISGHVSLFWYQQALGQGPEFLTYFQNEAQLDKSGLPSDRFFAERPEGSVSTLKIQRTQQEDSAVYLCASSLLQGPNEKLFFGSGTQLSVL.

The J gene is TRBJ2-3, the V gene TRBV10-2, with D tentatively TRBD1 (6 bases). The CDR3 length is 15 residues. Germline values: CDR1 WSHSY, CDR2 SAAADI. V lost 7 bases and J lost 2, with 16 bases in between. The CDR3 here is CASTGTRTVTDTQYF. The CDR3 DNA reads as TGCGCCAGCACCGGGACCCGGACAGTCACAGATACGCAGTATTTT.

The CDR3 DNA is TGTGCCAGCAGTTTATCGAGGAGGGGGCTTGGGGAGCAGTACTTC. This encodes CASSLSRRGLGEQYF. This chain joins TRBV27 and TRBJ2-7; D perhaps matches TRBD1 (7 bases). Trimming cost V 0 bases and J 7 bases, with 16 bases left between them. The CDR3 totals 15 residues. Looked up from germline, CDR1 is MNHEY and CDR2 is SMNVEV (reference sequence).

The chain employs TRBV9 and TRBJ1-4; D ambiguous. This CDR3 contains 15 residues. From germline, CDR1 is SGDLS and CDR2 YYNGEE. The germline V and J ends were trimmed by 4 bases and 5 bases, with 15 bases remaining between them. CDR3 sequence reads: CASSPSGGANEKLFF. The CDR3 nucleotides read TGTGCCAGCAGCCCGTCCGGAGGAGCCAATGAAAAACTGTTTTTT.

Here the CDR3 DNA reads TGCAGCGTCACCCCCCTTCCGGGACAGGGGAAAGACGAAGCTTTCTTT. Residues: CSVTPLPGQGKDEAFF. The chain uses TRBV29-1 and TRBJ1-1; TRBD1 matches 10 bases. The length of the CDR3 is 16 residues. Germline V CDR1 and CDR2: SQVTM, ANQGSEA. Trimming at V came to 6 bases and at J to 8 bases, leaving 18 bases not matched to a gene.

The CDR3 is CASSLSIGLAALTDTQYF. The CDR3 DNA reads TGTGCCAGCAGTTTATCGATAGGCCTAGCGGCCCTCACAGATACGCAGTATTTT. V gene TRBV27 combines with J gene TRBJ2-3, with 7 positions matching TRBD2. The germline V gene encodes CDR1 MNHEY and CDR2 SMNVEV (reference sequence). CDR3 length: 18 amino acids. V dropped 0 bases and J dropped 2; count of bases not matched to a gene: 11.

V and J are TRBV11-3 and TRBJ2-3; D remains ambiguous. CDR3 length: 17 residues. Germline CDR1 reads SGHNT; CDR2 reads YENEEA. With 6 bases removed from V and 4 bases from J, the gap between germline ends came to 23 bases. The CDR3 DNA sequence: TGTGCCAGCAGGCTGCCCCCGATCTCCCACCCCGCAGATACGCAGTATTTT. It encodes CASRLPPISHPADTQYF.

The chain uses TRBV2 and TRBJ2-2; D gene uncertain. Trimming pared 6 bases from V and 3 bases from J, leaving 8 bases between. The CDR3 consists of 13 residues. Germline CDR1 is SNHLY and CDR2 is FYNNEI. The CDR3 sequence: CASSSSYTGELFF. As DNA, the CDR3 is TGTGCCAGCAGCTCGTCCTACACCGGGGAGCTGTTTTTT.

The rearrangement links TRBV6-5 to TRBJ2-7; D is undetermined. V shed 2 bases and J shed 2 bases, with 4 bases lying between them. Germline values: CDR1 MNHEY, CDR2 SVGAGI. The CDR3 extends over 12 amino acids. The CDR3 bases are TGTGCCAGCAGTTACACCCCCTACGAGCAGTACTTC. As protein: CASSYTPYEQYF.

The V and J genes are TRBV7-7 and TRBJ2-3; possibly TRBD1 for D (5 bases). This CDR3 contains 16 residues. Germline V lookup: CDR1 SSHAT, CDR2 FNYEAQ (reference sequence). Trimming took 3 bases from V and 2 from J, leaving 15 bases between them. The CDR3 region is CASSLGHGGVTDTQYF. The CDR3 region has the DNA TGTGCCAGCAGCTTGGGGCACGGTGGGGTCACAGATACGCAGTATTTT.

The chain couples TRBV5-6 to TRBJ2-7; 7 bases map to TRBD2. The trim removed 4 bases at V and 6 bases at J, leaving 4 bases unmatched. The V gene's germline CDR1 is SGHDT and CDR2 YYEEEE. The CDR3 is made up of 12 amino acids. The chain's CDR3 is CASSPGGTEQYF. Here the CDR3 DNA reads TGTGCCAGCAGCCCGGGGGGAACCGAGCAGTACTTC.

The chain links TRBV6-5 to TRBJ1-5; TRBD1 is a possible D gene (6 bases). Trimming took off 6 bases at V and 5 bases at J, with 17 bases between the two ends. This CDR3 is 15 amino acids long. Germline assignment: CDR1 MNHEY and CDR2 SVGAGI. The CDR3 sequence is CASSQNNRVDQPQHF. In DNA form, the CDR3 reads TGTGCCAGCAGCCAGAATAACAGGGTAGATCAGCCCCAGCATTTT.

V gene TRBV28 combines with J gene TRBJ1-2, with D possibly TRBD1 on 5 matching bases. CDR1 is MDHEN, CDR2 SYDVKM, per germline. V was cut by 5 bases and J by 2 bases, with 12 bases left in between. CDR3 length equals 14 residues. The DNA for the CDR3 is TGTGCCAGCAGTCAGGGTTGGGCAAACTATGGCTACACCTTC. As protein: CASSQGWANYGYTF.

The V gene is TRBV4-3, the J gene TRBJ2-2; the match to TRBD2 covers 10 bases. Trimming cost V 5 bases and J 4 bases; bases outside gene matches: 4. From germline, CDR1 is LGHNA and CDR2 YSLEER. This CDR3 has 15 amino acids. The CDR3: CASSSPSGGTGELFF. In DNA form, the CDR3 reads TGCGCCAGCAGCTCCCCTAGCGGGGGCACCGGGGAGCTGTTTTTT.

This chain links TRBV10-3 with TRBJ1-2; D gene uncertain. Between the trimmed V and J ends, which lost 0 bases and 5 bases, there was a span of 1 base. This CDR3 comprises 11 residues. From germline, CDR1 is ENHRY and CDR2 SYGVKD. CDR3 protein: CAISESYGYTF. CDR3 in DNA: TGTGCCATCAGTGAGTCGTATGGCTACACCTTC.

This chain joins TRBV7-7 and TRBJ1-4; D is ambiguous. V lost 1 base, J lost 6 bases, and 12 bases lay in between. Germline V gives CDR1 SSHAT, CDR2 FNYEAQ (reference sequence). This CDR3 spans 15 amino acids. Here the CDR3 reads CASSLDASPHEKLFF. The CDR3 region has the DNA TGTGCCAGCAGCTTAGACGCGTCCCCGCATGAAAAACTGTTTTTT. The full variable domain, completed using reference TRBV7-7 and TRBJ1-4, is GAGVSQSPRYKVTKRGQDVTLRCDPISSHATLYWYQQALGQGPEFLTYFNYEAQPDKSGLPSDRFSAERPEGSISTLTIQRTEQRDSAMYRCASSLDASPHEKLFFGSGTQLSVL.